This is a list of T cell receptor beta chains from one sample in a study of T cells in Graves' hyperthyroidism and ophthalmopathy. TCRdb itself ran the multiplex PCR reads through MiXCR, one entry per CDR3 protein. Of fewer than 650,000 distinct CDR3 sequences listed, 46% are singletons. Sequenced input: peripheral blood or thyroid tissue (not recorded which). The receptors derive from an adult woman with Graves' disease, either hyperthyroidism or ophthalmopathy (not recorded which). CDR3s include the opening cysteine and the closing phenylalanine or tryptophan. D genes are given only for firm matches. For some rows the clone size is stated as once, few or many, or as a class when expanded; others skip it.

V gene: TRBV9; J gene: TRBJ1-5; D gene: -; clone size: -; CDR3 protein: CASSQIGTPKSYSNQPQHF; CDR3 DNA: TGTGCCAGCAGCCAGATAGGGACACCCAAATCCTATAGCAATCAGCCCCAGCATTTT
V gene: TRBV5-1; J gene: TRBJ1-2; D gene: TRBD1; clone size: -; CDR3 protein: CASSLPTGRDYGYTF; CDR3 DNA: TGCGCCAGCAGCTTGCCGACAGGGAGAGACTATGGCTACACCTTC
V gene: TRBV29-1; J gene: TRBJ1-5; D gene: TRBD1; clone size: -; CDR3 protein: CSAQGAGQPQHF; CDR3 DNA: TGCAGCGCCCAGGGGGCGGGCCAGCCCCAGCATTTT
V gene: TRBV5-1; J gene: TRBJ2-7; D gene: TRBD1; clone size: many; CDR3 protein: CASSFRDRGIGQYF; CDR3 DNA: TGCGCCAGCAGCTTCCGGGACAGGGGGATCGGGCAGTACTTC
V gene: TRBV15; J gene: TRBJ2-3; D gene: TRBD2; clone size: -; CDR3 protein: CATSAQRGRTDTQYF; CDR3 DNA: TGTGCCACCAGCGCCCAGCGGGGCCGCACAGATACGCAGTATTTT
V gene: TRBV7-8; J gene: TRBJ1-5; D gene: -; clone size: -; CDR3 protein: CASSSGRAAGQPQHF; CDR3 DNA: TGTGCCAGCAGCTCAGGCAGGGCGGCGGGTCAGCCCCAGCATTTT
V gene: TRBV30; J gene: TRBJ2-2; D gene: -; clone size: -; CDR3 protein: CAWSGDTGELFF; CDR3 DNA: TGTGCCTGGAGTGGGGACACCGGGGAGCTGTTTTTT
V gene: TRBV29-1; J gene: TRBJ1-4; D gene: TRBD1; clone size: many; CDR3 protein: CSVEVTGTGSTNEKLFF; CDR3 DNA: TGCAGCGTTGAGGTTACCGGGACAGGGTCAACTAATGAAAAACTGTTTTTT
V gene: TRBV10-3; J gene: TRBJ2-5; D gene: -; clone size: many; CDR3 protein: CAISGNGETQYF; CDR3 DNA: TGTGCCATCAGTGGCAATGGGGAGACCCAGTACTTC
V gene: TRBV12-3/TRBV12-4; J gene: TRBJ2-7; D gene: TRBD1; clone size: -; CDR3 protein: CASSPGDRDYEQYF; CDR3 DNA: TGTGCCAGCAGCCCCGGGGACAGGGACTACGAGCAGTACTTC
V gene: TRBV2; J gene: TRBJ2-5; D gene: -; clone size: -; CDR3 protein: CASTTGFGEETQYF; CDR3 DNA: TGTGCCAGCACTACGGGATTCGGGGAAGAGACCCAGTACTTC
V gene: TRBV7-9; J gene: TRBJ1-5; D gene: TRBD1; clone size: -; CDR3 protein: CASSHRDSQPQHF; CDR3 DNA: TGTGCCAGCAGCCACCGGGACAGTCAGCCCCAGCATTTT
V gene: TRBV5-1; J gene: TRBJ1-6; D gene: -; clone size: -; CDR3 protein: CASSSTGQGSPLHF; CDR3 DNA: TGCGCCAGCAGCTCCACAGGGCAGGGCTCACCCCTCCACTTT
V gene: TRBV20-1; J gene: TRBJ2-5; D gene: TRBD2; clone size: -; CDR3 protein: CSARDREGWQPQYF; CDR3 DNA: TGCAGTGCTAGAGATCGGGAGGGATGGCAGCCCCAGTACTTC
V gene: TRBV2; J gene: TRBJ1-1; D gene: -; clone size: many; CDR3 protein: CASSAGPGTEAFF; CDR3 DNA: TGTGCCAGCAGTGCCGGGCCTGGCACTGAAGCTTTCTTT
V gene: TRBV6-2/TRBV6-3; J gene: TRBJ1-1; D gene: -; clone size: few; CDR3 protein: CASREGGWTEAFF; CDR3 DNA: TGTGCCAGCAGGGAAGGGGGTTGGACTGAAGCTTTCTTT
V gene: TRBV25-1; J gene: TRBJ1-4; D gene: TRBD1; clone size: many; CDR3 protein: CASSEYQGDEKLFF; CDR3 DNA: TGTGCCAGCAGTGAATATCAGGGGGATGAAAAACTGTTTTTT
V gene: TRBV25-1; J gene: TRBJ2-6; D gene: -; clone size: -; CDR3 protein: CASSGQRASGANVLTF; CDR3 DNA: TGTGCCAGCAGTGGTCAGAGAGCCTCTGGGGCCAACGTCCTGACTTTC
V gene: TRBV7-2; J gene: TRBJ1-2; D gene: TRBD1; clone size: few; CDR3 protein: CASSLDRGSGYTF; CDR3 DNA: TGTGCCAGCAGCTTAGACAGGGGAAGTGGCTACACCTTC
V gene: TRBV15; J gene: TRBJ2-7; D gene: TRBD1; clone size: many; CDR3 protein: CATSRDRGYEQYF; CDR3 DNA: TGTGCCACCAGCAGAGACAGGGGGTACGAGCAGTACTTC
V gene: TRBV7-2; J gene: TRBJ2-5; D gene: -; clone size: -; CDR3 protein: CASSLAGSAPGTQYF; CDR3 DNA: TGTGCCAGCAGCTTAGCCGGGTCAGCCCCAGGGACCCAGTACTTC
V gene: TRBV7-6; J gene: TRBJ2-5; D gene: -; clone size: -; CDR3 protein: CASSLYQGVQETQYF; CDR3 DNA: TGTGCCAGCAGCTTATATCAGGGCGTCCAAGAGACCCAGTACTTC
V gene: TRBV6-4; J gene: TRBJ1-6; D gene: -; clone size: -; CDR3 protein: CASSVRLQDSPLHF; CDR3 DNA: TGTGCCAGCAGCGTCAGGTTGCAGGATTCACCCCTCCACTTT
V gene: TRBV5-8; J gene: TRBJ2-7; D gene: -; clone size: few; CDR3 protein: CASSLAPPSSYEQYF; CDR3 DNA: TGTGCCAGCAGCTTGGCACCACCGAGCTCCTACGAGCAGTACTTC
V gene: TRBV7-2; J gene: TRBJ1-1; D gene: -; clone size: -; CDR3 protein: CASSLVATTEAFF; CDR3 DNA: TGTGCCAGCAGCTTAGTAGCGACCACTGAAGCTTTCTTT
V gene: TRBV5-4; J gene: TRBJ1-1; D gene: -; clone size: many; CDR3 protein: CASGVMNTEAFF; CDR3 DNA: TGTGCCAGCGGGGTTATGAACACTGAAGCTTTCTTT
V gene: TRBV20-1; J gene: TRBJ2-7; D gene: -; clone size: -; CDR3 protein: CSVLQLAAYEQYF; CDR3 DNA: TGCAGTGTCCTACAGCTAGCCGCCTACGAGCAGTACTTC
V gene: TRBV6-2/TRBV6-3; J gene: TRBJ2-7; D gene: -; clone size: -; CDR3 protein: CASSYSQQAFYEQYF; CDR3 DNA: TGTGCCAGCAGTTACTCCCAGCAGGCTTTCTACGAGCAGTACTTC
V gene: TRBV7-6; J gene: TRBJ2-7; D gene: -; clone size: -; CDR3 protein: CASSAAIGGSYEQYF; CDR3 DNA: TGTGCCAGCAGCGCGGCTATCGGAGGCTCCTACGAGCAGTACTTC
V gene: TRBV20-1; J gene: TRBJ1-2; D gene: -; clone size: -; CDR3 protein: CSAREPVSSGNTF; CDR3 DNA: TGCAGTGCTAGAGAGCCTGTAAGCTCTGGAAACACCTTC
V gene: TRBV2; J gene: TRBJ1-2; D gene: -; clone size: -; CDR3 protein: CASNYDMGNYGYTF; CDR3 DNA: TGTGCCAGCAACTACGACATGGGTAACTATGGCTACACCTTC
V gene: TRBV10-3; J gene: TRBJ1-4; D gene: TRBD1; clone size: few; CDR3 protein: CAIGGQGVEKLFF; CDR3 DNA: TGTGCCATCGGGGGACAGGGTGTTGAAAAACTGTTTTTT
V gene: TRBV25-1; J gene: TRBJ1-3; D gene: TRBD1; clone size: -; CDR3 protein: CASSATRDRGRSSGNTIYF; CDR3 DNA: TGTGCCAGCAGTGCTACCCGGGACAGGGGTCGAAGCTCTGGAAACACCATATATTTT